The rows below give T cell receptor beta chains drawn from one sample of a study of cytomegalovirus exposure and HLA in healthy donors. Profiling relied on immunoSEQ multiplex PCR, and the TCRdb table lists in-frame clones only, not all of them. The sample contains 160,000 or so clones, about four fifths of which appear only once. The sample taken for sequencing was PBMCs. The receptors derive from a woman aged 45-60 years in good health and CMV-seronegative. Each CDR3 is given with its conserved first and last residue. A D gene is named only where the DNA matches it firmly. Rows give clone size only sometimes, using once, few, many, or a class for an expanded clone.

j_gene: TRBJ1-1; d_gene: NA; abundance: once; v_gene: TRBV2; CDR3aa: CASSGPGQLPNTEAFF
j_gene: TRBJ2-5; d_gene: NA; abundance: NA; v_gene: TRBV5-5; CDR3aa: CASSLGGYQQETQYF
j_gene: TRBJ2-1; d_gene: NA; abundance: once; v_gene: TRBV18; CDR3aa: CASSPQVPPPLVPPSNEQFF
j_gene: TRBJ2-1; d_gene: NA; abundance: once; v_gene: TRBV5-4; CDR3aa: CASSQNNEQFF
j_gene: TRBJ1-1; d_gene: NA; abundance: NA; v_gene: TRBV28; CDR3aa: CASSLQGKGTEAFF
j_gene: TRBJ2-1; d_gene: TRBD1; abundance: NA; v_gene: TRBV30; CDR3aa: CAWSTYRGYNEQFF
j_gene: TRBJ2-1; d_gene: TRBD2; abundance: NA; v_gene: TRBV7-2; CDR3aa: CASSRTSGGYNEQFF
j_gene: TRBJ2-7; d_gene: NA; abundance: NA; v_gene: TRBV7-9; CDR3aa: CASSKTGILSYEQYF
j_gene: TRBJ2-1; d_gene: TRBD2; abundance: NA; v_gene: TRBV7-9; CDR3aa: CASSEGLAGSSWFF
j_gene: NA; d_gene: NA; abundance: NA; v_gene: TRBV6-1; CDR3aa: CASSDSGRTPYEQYF
j_gene: TRBJ2-6; d_gene: TRBD1; abundance: NA; v_gene: TRBV5-1; CDR3aa: CASSLRDRGRAGANVLTF
j_gene: TRBJ1-4; d_gene: TRBD1; abundance: NA; v_gene: TRBV19; CDR3aa: CASSRGQGNEKLFF
j_gene: TRBJ1-2; d_gene: TRBD1; abundance: NA; v_gene: TRBV15; CDR3aa: CATSRDRMTGRGYTF
j_gene: TRBJ2-2; d_gene: TRBD2; abundance: NA; v_gene: TRBV9; CDR3aa: CASRLAEGNTGELFF
j_gene: TRBJ2-5; d_gene: NA; abundance: NA; v_gene: TRBV5-1; CDR3aa: CASSPTPHGETQYF
j_gene: TRBJ2-1; d_gene: TRBD2; abundance: NA; v_gene: TRBV5-4; CDR3aa: CASSRGGLAGVNEQFF
j_gene: TRBJ2-1; d_gene: NA; abundance: NA; v_gene: TRBV7-9; CDR3aa: CASSFMGAGHNEQFF
j_gene: TRBJ1-4; d_gene: NA; abundance: NA; v_gene: TRBV25-1; CDR3aa: CASYSGKLFF
j_gene: TRBJ2-1; d_gene: TRBD2; abundance: NA; v_gene: TRBV6-5; CDR3aa: CASWGGINYNEQFF
j_gene: TRBJ2-1; d_gene: TRBD2; abundance: NA; v_gene: TRBV5-1; CDR3aa: CASSSGGPFNEQFF
j_gene: NA; d_gene: TRBD2; abundance: NA; v_gene: TRBV30; CDR3aa: CAWSLGGKYEQYF